The 17 T cell receptor beta chains presented below share a single source sample, sequenced in a study of a mutant IDH1 vaccine in newly diagnosed glioma. Sequencing was performed with immunoSEQ multiplex PCR; in TCRdb, only in-frame clones are kept and a portion is missing. Among about 82,000 clones listed, roughly 85% were seen once. The time point was: week 23, last vaccination. All doses held 300 ug of mutant IDH1 20-mer peptide, with topical imiquimod. These receptors' targets are unknown. Specimen: PBMCs, collected from a glioma patient whose treatment included an IDH1 peptide vaccine. These receptor sequences come from a man aged 25 to 40 with glioma. Some clones in this sample may be carry-over from other donors' samples.

The V and J genes are TRBV4-1 and TRBJ1-1; D unclear. The germline V gene has CDR1 MGHRA and CDR2 YSYEKL. The ends were cut back, 5 bases at V and 2 bases at J, with 9 bases in the middle. This CDR3 is built from 13 residues. The CDR3 protein is CASSYRSNTEAFF. CDR3 in DNA: TGCGCCAGCAGCTACAGAAGTAACACTGAAGCTTTCTTT.

The chain is built from TRBV7-9 and TRBJ1-1; the D gene is possibly TRBD1 (5 bases). This CDR3 contains 16 residues. The ends were cut back, 2 bases at V and 1 base at J, with 14 bases in the middle. The germline V gene encodes CDR1 SEHNR and CDR2 FQNEAQ (reference sequence). As DNA, the CDR3 is TGTGCCAGCAGCTTATCGGGGGGACGGAAGAACACTGAAGCTTTCTTT. Its translation: CASSLSGGRKNTEAFF.

The rearrangement uses TRBV5-1 and TRBJ1-1, with D uncertain. Germline assignment: CDR1 SGHRS and CDR2 YFSETQ. The CDR3 contains 13 residues. The V and J ends lost 6 bases and 1 base respectively, with 10 bases between them. This CDR3 is CASTAGQNTEAFF. CDR3 sequence (DNA): TGCGCCAGCACAGCTGGCCAGAACACTGAAGCTTTCTTT.

A note on this clone: Different DNA sequences within this sample yield the same CDR3. The chain couples TRBV7-6 to TRBJ1-1; D remains ambiguous. Germline loops: CDR1 SGHVS, CDR2 FNYEAQ. With 2 bases removed from V and 0 bases from J, the gap between germline ends came to 4 bases. There are 13 residues in the CDR3. Here the CDR3 reads CASSLSLNTEAFF. In DNA form, the CDR3 reads TGTGCCAGCAGCTTATCTTTGAACACTGAAGCTTTCTTT.

CDR3 DNA sequence: TGTGCCAGCAGCTTGCTGGCGTCCACCAACTACGAGCAGTACTTC. Translation gives CASSLLASTNYEQYF. The chain uses TRBV5-4 and TRBJ2-7; no firm D call. Germline-derived CDR1 and CDR2 are SGHNT and YYREEE (reference sequence). The CDR3 loop spans 15 amino acids. V shed 1 base and J shed 3 bases, with 14 bases lying between them.

The chain combines TRBV13 with TRBJ2-3; TRBD2 matches at 12 bases. Germline V gene sequence: CDR1 PRHDT, CDR2 FYEKMQ (reference sequence). The CDR3 is 17 residues long. V shed 5 bases and J 3 bases; nucleotides not matched to a gene: 9. CDR3 sequence (DNA): TGTGCCAGCAGCGACATTCTAGCGGGAGGGACGACAGATACGCAGTATTTT. It encodes CASSDILAGGTTDTQYF.

The V and J genes are TRBV7-2 and TRBJ2-3; D tentatively fits TRBD1 or TRBD2 (5 bases each). Germline CDR1 SGHTA, CDR2 FQGNSA. The CDR3 runs to 14 residues. Deletions cut 5 bases from V and 4 bases from J, with 13 bases between. The CDR3 region has the DNA TGTGCCAGCAGCCAATGGGGGACCCCAGATACGCAGTATTTT. Its translation is CASSQWGTPDTQYF.

J is TRBJ2-7 and V is TRBV7-9; TRBD2 might be the D (6 bases). V was shortened by 5 bases and J by 6 bases, with 11 bases between the two germline ends. The germline V gene encodes CDR1 SEHNR and CDR2 FQNEAQ (reference sequence). The CDR3 runs 12 residues. CDR3 nucleotide sequence: TGTGCCAGCAGCCGACCGGGAGCCGAGCAGTACTTC. Amino acids: CASSRPGAEQYF.

The genes are TRBV11-2 and TRBJ1-1; 8 bases agree with TRBD1. The germline gives CDR1 SGHAT, CDR2 FQNNGV. This CDR3 is built from 14 residues. V was clipped by 5 bases and J by 4 bases; unmatched bases: 6. The CDR3 DNA sequence: TGTGCCAGCAGCCCAGGGGGCGCGGGCACTGAAGCTTTCTTT. Residues: CASSPGGAGTEAFF.

Only one count was recorded for this clone. The genes are TRBV6-1 and TRBJ1-2; no clear D. The CDR3 extends over 14 amino acids. Trimming pared 1 base from V and 4 bases from J, leaving 10 bases between. CDR1 is MNHNS and CDR2 is SASEGT in the germline V gene. The CDR3 region is CASSEDVLIYGYTF. The DNA of the CDR3 is TGTGCCAGCAGTGAAGATGTCCTTATCTATGGCTACACCTTC.

V is TRBV5-4 and J is TRBJ2-7, with a possible D match to TRBD1 (5 bases). Trimming cost V 0 bases and J 3 bases, with 10 bases left between them. The CDR3 spans 14 residues. Germline CDR1 SGHNT, CDR2 YYREEE (reference sequence). CDR3 region: CASSLEGMFYEQYF. CDR3 DNA: TGTGCCAGCAGCTTGGAGGGGATGTTCTACGAGCAGTACTTC.

The chain couples TRBV27 to TRBJ2-1, with D perhaps matching TRBD1 (5 bases). Germline V CDR1 and CDR2: MNHEY, SMNVEV (reference sequence). The ends were cut back, 6 bases at V and 12 bases at J, with 12 bases in the middle. This CDR3 contains 11 residues. The CDR3 sequence: CASSSGYGQFF. Here the CDR3 DNA reads TGTGCCAGCAGCTCAGGGTATGGGCAGTTCTTC.

The chain joins TRBV28 to TRBJ2-3, with 8 bases fitting TRBD2. J was trimmed by 1 base and V by 6 bases; bases with no gene match: 6. This CDR3 has 15 residues. The germline V gene encodes CDR1 MDHEN and CDR2 SYDVKM. The DNA of the CDR3 is TGTGCCAGCAGCCTCGCGGGGGGCCGCACAGATACGCAGTATTTT. Translating it yields CASSLAGGRTDTQYF. Supplemented by reference TRBV28 and TRBJ2-3, the full variable domain reads DVKVTQSSRYLVKRTGEKVFLECVQDMDHENMFWYRQDPGLGLRLIYFSYDVKMKEKGDIPEGYSVSREKKERFSLILESASTNQTSMYLCASSLAGGRTDTQYFGPGTRLTVL.

J is TRBJ1-2 and V is TRBV6-5; 8 bases are a match to TRBD1. The CDR3 is made up of 16 amino acids. Germline V gene lookup returns CDR1 MNHEY and CDR2 SVGAGI. Germline trimming cut 0 bases from V and 4 bases from J; bases unmatched to any gene: 7. CDR3 region: CASSYSIGQGSYGYTF. The CDR3, as DNA: TGTGCCAGCAGTTACTCGATTGGACAGGGCTCCTATGGCTACACCTTC.

The CDR3: CASRGWQLDQPQHF. CDR3 nucleotides: TGCGCCAGCAGAGGGTGGCAGCTAGATCAGCCCCAGCATTTT. The V and J genes are TRBV10-2 and TRBJ1-5; D ambiguous. In germline, CDR1 is WSHSY, CDR2 SAAADI. CDR3 length: 14 amino acids. Trimming pared 6 bases from V and 5 bases from J, leaving 14 bases between.

The rearrangement links TRBV28 to TRBJ2-7; TRBD1 matches 7 bases. Germline CDR1 is MDHEN and CDR2 is SYDVKM. CDR3 length: 16 amino acids. Trimming took 3 bases from V and 5 from J; bases not matched to a gene: 13. Here the CDR3 reads CASSFPPTTGYDEQYF. The CDR3, as DNA: TGTGCCAGCAGTTTCCCCCCCACGACAGGGTACGACGAGCAGTACTTC.

This clone was found a few times. The rearrangement uses TRBV30 and TRBJ1-3; D uncertain. Trimming cost V 0 bases and J 0 bases, with 6 bases left between them. Germline V gene lookup returns CDR1 GTSNPN and CDR2 SVGIG (reference sequence). The CDR3 sequence is 14 residues long. The CDR3 DNA follows: TGTGCCTGGAGTGTACTTTTCTCTGGAAACACCATATATTTT. Its translation: CAWSVLFSGNTIYF.